These 27 T cell receptor beta chains originate from one sample sequenced in a study of shared clonotypes between healthy human individuals (dated by TCRdb to 2019 to 2021). CD8 naive samples were CD45RO-negative cells positively selected for CCR7, giving a CD45RA+CCR7+ population that excluded TemRA cells. Library generation was performed with the immunoSEQ multiplex PCR assay. TCRdb mirrors the immuneACCESS table, restricted to in-frame sequences. Some clones are absent from its copies; in checked studies, under half trace to an unresolved V gene, and the reason for the others is unknown. The sample data list around 600,000 clones, and 95% of these were observed just once. The top ten clones comprise over 0.09% of the sample. Material for sequencing was naive CD8+ T cells sorted from blood. The meaning of the sample's cell subset or site label: CD45RA+CCR7+. All receptors derive from a woman younger than 45 in good health.

This clone came up once. The chain uses TRBV5-6 and TRBJ1-1, with D perhaps TRBD1 (5 bases). The CDR3 loop spans 16 amino acids. Germline V gives CDR1 SGHDT, CDR2 YYEEEE. Trimming removed 2 bases from V and 1 base from J, with 15 bases in between. The CDR3 nucleotides are TGTGCCAGCAGCTTCCACAACCTGGGGCCGAACACTGAAGCTTTCTTT. Amino acids: CASSFHNLGPNTEAFF.

The chain recombines TRBV27 with TRBJ1-1; 9 nucleotides align to TRBD1. The V gene end was trimmed by 7 bases and the J gene end by 5 bases; junction bases not matched to a gene: 8. CDR3 length: 14 amino acids. The V gene's germline CDR1 is MNHEY and CDR2 SMNVEV (reference sequence). The CDR3 sequence is CASITGQGRTEAFF. CDR3 DNA sequence: TGTGCCAGCATCACGGGACAGGGAAGAACTGAAGCTTTCTTT.

V is TRBV19 and J is TRBJ2-7; 7 nucleotides line up with TRBD1. Per the germline V gene, CDR1 is LNHDA and CDR2 is SQIVND (reference sequence). The junction had 8 bases not matched to a gene; V was cut back by 5 bases and J by 1 base. The CDR3 runs 15 residues. CDR3 in DNA: TGTGCCAGTAGTGTTGAGACAGGGTTGTCCTACGAGCAGTACTTC. It encodes CASSVETGLSYEQYF.

The chain recombines TRBV7-9 with TRBJ1-5; 9 bases map to TRBD1. CDR1 and CDR2 from the germline V gene are SEHNR and FQNEAQ (reference sequence). The CDR3 covers 15 residues. Trimming cost V 5 bases and J 1 base; bases outside gene matches: 3. CDR3 loop: CASSRDRGSNQPQHF. For the CDR3, the DNA is TGTGCCAGCAGCAGAGACAGGGGGAGCAATCAGCCCCAGCATTTT.

This chain links TRBV7-9 with TRBJ1-4, with D unresolved. Between the trimmed V and J ends, which lost 2 bases and 1 base, there was a span of 8 bases. The V gene's germline CDR1 is SEHNR and CDR2 FQNEAQ (reference sequence). The CDR3 is 15 residues long. The CDR3 DNA follows: TGTGCCAGCAGCTTAATTGGCGGAACTAATGAAAAACTGTTTTTT. Protein: CASSLIGGTNEKLFF.

This chain joins TRBV7-9 and TRBJ1-1; no clear D gene. Trimming took 4 bases from V and 6 from J, leaving 18 bases between them. Germline V gene sequence: CDR1 SEHNR, CDR2 FQNEAQ (reference sequence). This CDR3 is built from 15 residues. Here the CDR3 reads CASSSDARVLPEAFF. DNA for the CDR3: TGTGCCAGCAGCTCGGACGCTAGGGTGTTGCCTGAAGCTTTCTTT.

The V gene is TRBV15, the J gene TRBJ1-5, with D possibly TRBD1 on 6 matching bases. The CDR3 totals 14 residues. The germline V gene has CDR1 LNHNV and CDR2 YYDKDF (reference sequence). The V and J ends lost 0 bases and 6 bases respectively, with 9 bases between them. DNA of the CDR3: TGTGCCACCAGCAGAGAGCAGGGGATTCAGCCCCAGCATTTT. Translating gives CATSREQGIQPQHF.

The genes are TRBV29-1 and TRBJ1-1, with D hard to call. V gave up 3 bases and J gave up 1 base, with 6 bases separating them. This CDR3 has 12 amino acids. Germline-derived CDR1 and CDR2 are SQVTM and ANQGSEA. The CDR3 DNA reads TGCAGCGTTGACGGGGAGAACACTGAAGCTTTCTTT. Protein: CSVDGENTEAFF.

The CDR3 DNA reads TGCGCCAGCAGTGATCCTGGGGGGGGTCAGCCCCAGCATTTT. It specifies CASSDPGGGQPQHF. The chain employs TRBV10-2 and TRBJ1-5; a weak D match, TRBD1 (5 bases). V shed 3 bases and J shed 6 bases, with 12 bases lying between them. The CDR3 runs 14 residues. Germline CDR1 is WSHSY and CDR2 is SAAADI.

The J gene is TRBJ2-3, the V gene TRBV5-1; weak D call: TRBD1 (6 bases). V was pared by 3 bases and J by 2 bases, with 10 bases between. Germline V gives CDR1 SGHRS, CDR2 YFSETQ. The CDR3 has 14 amino acids. As DNA, the CDR3 is TGCGCCAGCAGCTGGGACACCCTCACAGATACGCAGTATTTT. This encodes CASSWDTLTDTQYF.

This chain uses TRBV2 with TRBJ1-3; the D gene is possibly TRBD1 (5 bases). This CDR3 has 12 amino acids. Between the trimmed V and J ends, which lost 6 bases and 4 bases, there was a span of 7 bases. The germline V gene encodes CDR1 SNHLY and CDR2 FYNNEI. The CDR3 nucleotides are TGTGCCAGCAGGGAGGGGGGAAACACCATATATTTT. Its translation is CASREGGNTIYF. Based on the CDR3 plus reference TRBV2 and TRBJ1-3, the full variable domain is EPEVTQTPSHQVTQMGQEVILRCVPISNHLYFYWYRQILGQKVEFLVSFYNNEISEKSEIFDDQFSVERPDGSNFTLKIRSTKLEDSAMYFCASREGGNTIYFGEGSWLTVV.

This clone appeared a single time. The chain recombines TRBV7-8 with TRBJ1-1; D is perhaps TRBD1 (5 bases). Per the germline V gene, CDR1 is SGHVS and CDR2 is FQNEAQ. Between the trimmed V and J ends, which lost 5 bases and 4 bases, there was a span of 20 bases. The CDR3 has 16 residues. The CDR3 loop reads CASSPEGQGLGTEAFF. In DNA form, the CDR3 reads TGTGCCAGCAGCCCCGAGGGGCAGGGATTGGGCACTGAAGCTTTCTTT. Together with reference TRBV7-8 and TRBJ1-1, the CDR3 gives the full variable domain: GAGVSQSPRYKVAKRGQDVALRCDPISGHVSLFWYQQALGQGPEFLTYFQNEAQLDKSGLPSDRFFAERPEGSVSTLKIQRTQQEDSAVYLCASSPEGQGLGTEAFFGQGTRLTVV.

This clone was counted a single time. This chain uses TRBV4-2 with TRBJ1-4; D unresolved. CDR3 length equals 16 residues. Trimming pared 1 base from V and 8 bases from J, leaving 17 bases between. Germline V gene sequence: CDR1 LGHNA, CDR2 YNFKEQ. In DNA form, the CDR3 reads TGTGCCAGCAGCCAAGGTACAGTAGACCTAAGCGAAAAACTGTTTTTT. Translation: CASSQGTVDLSEKLFF.

This clone appeared once. V is TRBV10-1 and J is TRBJ2-3; 11 bases fit TRBD2. Looked up from germline, CDR1 is WNHNN and CDR2 is SYGVQD (reference sequence). The CDR3 is made up of 16 amino acids. Unmatched junction bases numbered 4, after V lost 1 base and J lost 4 bases. This CDR3 is CASSELAGGPADTQYF. The CDR3 DNA is TGCGCCAGCAGTGAGTTAGCGGGAGGGCCCGCAGATACGCAGTATTTT.

V is TRBV19 and J is TRBJ2-7, with 10 positions matching TRBD1. V dropped 5 bases and J dropped 3; count of bases not matched to a gene: 7. Germline CDR1 and CDR2: LNHDA and SQIVND (reference sequence). The CDR3 totals 15 residues. The CDR3 sequence: CASSAGQGSFYEQYF. The CDR3 DNA reads TGTGCCAGTAGTGCGGGACAGGGGAGCTTCTACGAGCAGTACTTC.

The CDR3 loop reads CASNLRQDEQYF. The CDR3 coding sequence is TGTGCCAGCAACCTCCGGCAGGACGAGCAGTACTTC. V and J are TRBV27 and TRBJ2-7, with no clear D. Trimming removed 7 bases at V and 5 bases at J, with 12 bases between. Germline lookup yields CDR1 MNHEY and CDR2 SMNVEV (reference sequence). CDR3 length: 12 residues.

This chain connects TRBV15 to TRBJ2-1; 11 bases are shared with TRBD2. The CDR3 has 14 residues. CDR1 is LNHNV, CDR2 YYDKDF, per germline (reference sequence). The J segment lost 6 bases and the V segment lost 3 bases, leaving 1 base of the junction unmatched. DNA of the CDR3: TGTGCCACCAGCAGTACTAGCGGGAGCAATGAGCAGTTCTTC. Translation gives CATSSTSGSNEQFF.

The rearrangement links TRBV28 to TRBJ2-5; D is unresolved. The end of the DNA fits TRBJ2-7 better, so the J call may be wrong. This CDR3 contains 13 residues. Germline V gene lookup returns CDR1 MDHEN and CDR2 SYDVKM. The CDR3 protein is CASSPASPYEQYF. CDR3 nucleotides: TGTGCCAGCAGCCCTGCGAGTCCCTACGAGCAGTACTTC.

J is TRBJ2-3 and V is TRBV7-9; 14 bases are shared with TRBD2. The CDR3 has 18 amino acids. CDR1 is SEHNR and CDR2 is FQNEAQ in the germline V gene (reference sequence). V was pared by 4 bases and J by 0 bases, with 6 bases of the junction left unmatched. The CDR3 is CASSSGTSGRDSTDTQYF. CDR3 in DNA: TGTGCCAGCAGCTCCGGGACTAGCGGGAGAGACAGCACAGATACGCAGTATTTT.

The chain recombines TRBV5-4 with TRBJ2-1; TRBD1 matches at 11 bases. Germline V gene lookup returns CDR1 SGHNT and CDR2 YYREEE (reference sequence). The CDR3 is 15 amino acids. J was trimmed by 7 bases and V by 4 bases; bases with no gene match: 7. The DNA of the CDR3 is TGTGCCAGCAGCCTGGACCGGGACAGGGGGAATGAGCAGTTCTTC. Amino acid sequence: CASSLDRDRGNEQFF. Full variable domain (remainder filled in from reference TRBV5-4 and TRBJ2-1): ETGVTQSPTHLIKTRGQQVTLRCSSQSGHNTVSWYQQALGQGPQFIFQYYREEENGRGNFPPRFSGLQFPNYSSELNVNALELDDSALYLCASSLDRDRGNEQFFGPGTRLTVL.

CDR3 loop: CASSLSRDYGYTF. As DNA, the CDR3 is TGTGCCAGCAGCTTGTCCAGAGACTATGGCTACACCTTC. The V and J genes are TRBV7-9 and TRBJ1-2, with no clear D. Germline CDR1 SEHNR, CDR2 FQNEAQ (reference sequence). The V and J ends lost 3 bases and 3 bases respectively, with 8 bases between them. The length of the CDR3 is 13 residues.

The rearrangement joins TRBV11-1 to TRBJ2-7; D may be TRBD1 (7 bases). The CDR3 extends over 16 amino acids. Germline V gene data show CDR1 as SGHAT and CDR2 as FQDESV (reference sequence). V dropped 1 base and J dropped 3 bases, with 16 bases sitting between them. The CDR3 DNA follows: TGTGCCAGCAGCTTAGAAGGTCAGGGGGGCCTCTACGAGCAGTACTTC. Protein sequence: CASSLEGQGGLYEQYF.

This CDR3 is CASVGLSTEAFF. The DNA of the CDR3 is TGTGCCAGCGTAGGGTTGAGCACTGAAGCTTTCTTT. V usage is TRBV19 and J usage is TRBJ1-1; D ambiguous. CDR3 length: 12 residues. The germline CDR1 and CDR2 sequences are LNHDA and SQIVND (reference sequence). Trimming shortened V by 9 bases and J by 4 bases, and 12 bases separated the two germline ends.

This sequence joins TRBV5-8 and TRBJ2-1; D is tentatively TRBD1 or TRBD2 (5 bases each). The V and J ends lost 0 bases and 4 bases respectively, with 11 bases between them. This CDR3 comprises 15 residues. The germline gives CDR1 SGHTS, CDR2 YDEGEE. CDR3 sequence (DNA): TGTGCCAGCAGCTTGGCACTGGGACGGTACAATGAGCAGTTCTTC. This translates into CASSLALGRYNEQFF.

Turning to this clone: Other DNA sequences in this sample translate to the same CDR3. This sequence joins TRBV27 and TRBJ1-5, with no clear D. CDR1 and CDR2 from the germline V gene are MNHEY and SMNVEV (reference sequence). Trimming cost V 3 bases and J 4 bases, with 10 bases left between them. CDR3 length equals 14 residues. CDR3 in amino acids: CASSFSGGNQPQHF. CDR3 sequence (DNA): TGTGCCAGCAGTTTTTCGGGCGGGAATCAGCCCCAGCATTTT.

As concerns this clone: Other DNA sequences in the same sample also yield this CDR3. The V call is TRBV6-1, the J call TRBJ2-7, with no clear D. The V gene lost 5 bases and the J gene lost 4 bases, with 3 bases spanning the gap. CDR3 size: 10 residues. Germline V lookup: CDR1 MNHNS, CDR2 SASEGT. The CDR3 sequence is CASSRYEQYF. The CDR3 bases are TGTGCCAGCAGTCGGTACGAGCAGTACTTC.

The chain carries TRBV5-5 and TRBJ2-3; TRBD1 or TRBD2 may be the D gene (5 bases each). The CDR3 sequence is 11 residues long. V lost 3 bases and J 6 bases, leaving 5 bases between the germline ends. Germline-derived CDR1 and CDR2 are SGHKS and YYEKEE (reference sequence). For the CDR3, the DNA is TGTGCCAGCAGCTGGGGGGATACGCAGTATTTT. This gives the protein CASSWGDTQYF.